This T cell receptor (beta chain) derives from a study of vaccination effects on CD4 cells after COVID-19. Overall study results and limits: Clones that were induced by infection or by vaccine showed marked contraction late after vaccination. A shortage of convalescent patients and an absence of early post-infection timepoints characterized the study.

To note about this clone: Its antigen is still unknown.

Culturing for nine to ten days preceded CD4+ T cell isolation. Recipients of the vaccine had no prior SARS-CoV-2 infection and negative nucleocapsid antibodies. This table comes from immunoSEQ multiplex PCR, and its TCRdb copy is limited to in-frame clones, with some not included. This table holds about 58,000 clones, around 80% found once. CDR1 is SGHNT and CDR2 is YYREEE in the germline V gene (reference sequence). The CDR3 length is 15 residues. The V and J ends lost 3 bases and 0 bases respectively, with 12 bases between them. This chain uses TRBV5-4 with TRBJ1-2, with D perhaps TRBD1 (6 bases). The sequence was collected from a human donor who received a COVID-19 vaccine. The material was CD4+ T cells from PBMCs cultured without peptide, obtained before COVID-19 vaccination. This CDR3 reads CASSSGQSSNYGYTF. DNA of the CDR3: TGTGCCAGCAGCTCTGGACAGTCCTCTAACTATGGCTACACCTTC. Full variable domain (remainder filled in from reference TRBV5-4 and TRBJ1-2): ETGVTQSPTHLIKTRGQQVTLRCSSQSGHNTVSWYQQALGQGPQFIFQYYREEENGRGNFPPRFSGLQFPNYSSELNVNALELDDSALYLCASSSGQSSNYGYTFGSGTRLTVV.